The entry that follows covers one T cell receptor (beta chain) sequence. Its cognate antigen is unknown. 13 Jbeta primers and 60 Vbeta primers were used for the PCR. Sequenced by immunoSEQ multiplex PCR; TCRdb stores in-frame clones only, minus some. The sample yields under 250,000 clones, more than 75% seen once. This record belongs to a study of cytomegalovirus exposure and HLA in healthy donors. Regarding the study as a whole: A later analysis linked fewer than 20,000 TCR beta sequences to HLA alleles at 0.05 false discovery rate. Some highly shared sequence variants likely arose as a pipeline artifact.

Material: PBMCs. The TCR originated in a woman aged 40 to 50 in good health and CMV-seronegative.

The CDR3 sequence: CASSRRSSSYNEQFF. In DNA, the CDR3 is TGTGCCAGCAGCCGACGGAGTAGCTCCTACAATGAGCAGTTCTTC. This chain links TRBV5-8 with TRBJ2-1; D is unresolved. V gave up 4 bases and J gave up 0 bases, with 11 bases separating them. Germline CDR1 and CDR2: SGHTS and YDEGEE. This CDR3 is 15 amino acids long.